This T cell receptor beta chain was identified during a study of T cell responses to AZD1222 COVID-19 vaccine. This clone has more than one count but fewer than ten. The antigen remains unidentified. Here immunoSEQ multiplex PCR was the method, and the copy in TCRdb shows in-frame clones only, minus some. The table has some 80,000 clones, 90% seen once. This CDR3 spans 16 amino acids. The junction had 1 base not matched to a gene; V was cut back by 4 bases and J by 3 bases. Germline assignment: CDR1 SEHNR and CDR2 FQNEAQ (reference sequence). Study-wide findings and caveats: Mostly white British, mostly female donors; authors suggested clonal diversity may be underestimated. Spike-spanning, vaccine-associated CD4 TCRs were dominant at 160-218 and 743-854.

Second doses that came at about 4 or about 12 weeks were put together. The receptor's source is an adult who received the AZD1222 COVID-19 vaccine. The material sequenced was peripheral blood, taken 28 days after the second AZD1222 dose. This sequence joins TRBV7-9 and TRBJ2-2; 14 bases are a match to TRBD2. In nucleotides, the CDR3 is TGTGCCAGCAGCTCGACTAGCGGGAGGGACACCGGGGAGCTGTTTTTT. This sequence encodes CASSSTSGRDTGELFF.